Listed below are T cell receptor beta chains from one sample, sequenced in a study of T-cell memory formation after mild COVID-19. MiXCR, applied by TCRdb to the 5' RACE reads, yields one record per CDR3 protein. The table has roughly 180,000 distinct CDR3 sequences, under 20% seen once; the top ten hold 3.9%. The specimen was PBMCs or a T cell subset sorted from them (not recorded which). The receptors stem from a man in his late teens or twenties who had mild COVID-19 (a few samples of this study predate the infection). Cell type and time point are not known. Each CDR3 is given with its conserved first and last residue. Each record gives: J gene, D gene, V gene, clone size, CDR3 protein. The D gene is left open where the match is weak. The size field is filled for only some rows; it gives once, few, many or a size class.

J: TRBJ1-5
D: .
V: TRBV7-6
size: few
CDR3: CASSPSSYSNQPQHF

J: TRBJ2-7
D: .
V: TRBV6-5
size: few
CDR3: CASTTGGTSYEQYF

J: TRBJ2-3
D: TRBD2
V: TRBV2
size: .
CDR3: CASSVAGGTDTQYF

J: TRBJ2-7
D: TRBD1
V: TRBV7-2
size: .
CDR3: CASSLDRALYEQYF

J: TRBJ1-6
D: TRBD1
V: TRBV12-3/TRBV12-4
size: .
CDR3: CASSLRTGGAGEGSPLHF

J: TRBJ1-2
D: TRBD1
V: TRBV29-1
size: .
CDR3: CSVVTGDGYTF

J: TRBJ1-4
D: TRBD1
V: TRBV20-1
size: few
CDR3: CSAAGQGGEKLFF

J: TRBJ1-6
D: .
V: TRBV9
size: few
CDR3: CASRAGDSPLHF

J: TRBJ2-4
D: .
V: TRBV6-5
size: .
CDR3: CASSYTQGNPQYF

J: TRBJ2-2
D: .
V: TRBV29-1
size: many
CDR3: CSARRNTGELFF

J: TRBJ2-1
D: TRBD2
V: TRBV6-2/TRBV6-3
size: .
CDR3: CASSYSIAGGINEQFF

J: TRBJ1-3
D: .
V: TRBV4-3
size: few
CDR3: CASSQGSGVGGNTIYF

J: TRBJ2-7
D: .
V: TRBV20-1
size: .
CDR3: CSASMGPTYEQYF

J: TRBJ1-2
D: .
V: TRBV2
size: once
CDR3: CASSAGGTGYGYTF

J: TRBJ1-2
D: .
V: TRBV20-1
size: few
CDR3: CSARGTGDYGYTF

J: TRBJ2-6
D: .
V: TRBV6-5
size: .
CDR3: CASSYSQTGANVLTF

J: TRBJ2-5
D: .
V: TRBV7-2
size: .
CDR3: CASSTGGMQYF